This T cell receptor (beta chain) originates from a study of response to subunit inactivated influenza vaccine. Study results and caveats: Authors suggested each seasonal flu vaccination may recruit only limited numbers of new T cells.

Germline V gene sequence: CDR1 MNHNS, CDR2 SASEGT. V lost 6 bases, J lost 0 bases, and 14 bases lay in between. The CDR3 is 15 amino acids. TCRdb reanalysed the RT-PCR reads using MiXCR and keeps one entry per CDR3 protein. The data contain 560,000 or so distinct CDR3 sequences, approximately 7.6% of them seen just once; the ten biggest clones take up about an eighth. As to this clonotype: Its antigen remains unidentified.

The source of this sequence is a man aged 45 to 75 who received an inactivated influenza vaccine. The material sequenced was PBMCs from blood, taken roughly 24 months after vaccination. This chain joins TRBV6-1 and TRBJ2-5; D is perhaps TRBD2 (6 bases). The CDR3 sequence is CASSPHGGYQETQYF. As DNA, the CDR3 is TGTGCCAGCAGCCCCCATGGGGGGTACCAAGAGACCCAGTACTTC.